Below, 11 T cell receptor beta chains from the same sample are listed, as sequenced in a study of identifying expanded T cells in peripheral blood. Assay used: immunoSEQ multiplex PCR; TCRdb lists only in-frame clones, some missing. The sample yields roughly 82,000 clones, almost 85% seen once. What was sequenced was blood. These receptors came from a person aged 18 to 75 in good health.

CDR3 sequence (DNA): TGTGCCAGCAGCTTAGACGACAGGGGGTACGAGCAGTACTTC. It translates to CASSLDDRGYEQYF. This sequence joins TRBV7-9 and TRBJ2-7; TRBD1 agrees at 9 bases. Germline assignment: CDR1 SEHNR and CDR2 FQNEAQ (reference sequence). The CDR3 consists of 14 residues. V was clipped by 1 base and J by 4 bases; unmatched bases: 2.

The chain joins TRBV2 to TRBJ2-6; 8 bases are shared with TRBD1. The CDR3 is 17 residues long. The V gene end was trimmed by 4 bases and the J gene end by 1 base; junction bases not matched to a gene: 6. The V gene's germline CDR1 is SNHLY and CDR2 FYNNEI. In DNA, the CDR3 is TGTGCCAGCAGTGCGACAGGGGCGGGGTCTGGGGCCAACGTCCTGACTTTC. This codes for CASSATGAGSGANVLTF. Variable domain in full (rest from reference TRBV2 and TRBJ2-6): EPEVTQTPSHQVTQMGQEVILRCVPISNHLYFYWYRQILGQKVEFLVSFYNNEISEKSEIFDDQFSVERPDGSNFTLKIRSTKLEDSAMYFCASSATGAGSGANVLTFGAGSRLTVL.

This chain uses TRBV10-3 with TRBJ2-5; 15 nucleotides match TRBD2. This CDR3 is built from 18 residues. J was trimmed by 5 bases and V by 0 bases; bases with no gene match: 7. CDR1 and CDR2 from the germline V gene are ENHRY and SYGVKD. The CDR3 bases are TGTGCCATCAGTGAGTCGCCCCCAGGACTAGCGGGAGGGGAGACCCAGTACTTC. As protein: CAISESPPGLAGGETQYF.

This sequence joins TRBV28 and TRBJ1-1; 10 bases are a match to TRBD1. The CDR3 has 15 amino acids. Germline-derived CDR1 and CDR2 are MDHEN and SYDVKM. V trimming: 5 bases; J trimming: 6 bases; junction bases outside the gene matches: 9. In DNA form, the CDR3 reads TGTGCCAGCAGTCCAGGGGACAGGGGAATTGCTGAAGCTTTCTTT. This codes for CASSPGDRGIAEAFF.

The genes are TRBV4-3 and TRBJ1-2, with D possibly TRBD1 on 5 matching bases. This CDR3 has 16 residues. V lost 0 bases and J 4 bases, leaving 15 bases between the germline ends. Germline V gives CDR1 LGHNA, CDR2 YSLEER. CDR3 coding DNA: TGCGCCAGCAGCCAAGATCGGTGGGGCGCGGTCTATGGCTACACCTTC. This gives the protein CASSQDRWGAVYGYTF.

V gene TRBV28 combines with J gene TRBJ2-7, with 8 bases lining up with TRBD2. The V segment lost 5 bases and the J segment 7 bases; nucleotides outside the gene matches: 10. The germline V gene has CDR1 MDHEN and CDR2 SYDVKM. This CDR3 has 14 amino acids. The CDR3 coding sequence is TGTGCCAGCAGTAAAGCGGGAGCGGTAAGAGAGCAGTACTTC. As protein: CASSKAGAVREQYF.

This clone turned up a few times. The rearrangement uses TRBV29-1 and TRBJ2-5; D could derive from TRBD1 or TRBD2 (6 bases each). The CDR3 is 13 amino acids. Germline-derived CDR1 and CDR2 are SQVTM and ANQGSEA. The V end was cut by 5 bases, the J end by 4 bases, with 14 bases between. The CDR3 region is CSVTGTEGETQYF. The CDR3 DNA sequence: TGCAGCGTTACAGGGACGGAGGGAGAGACCCAGTACTTC.

This sequence joins TRBV29-1 and TRBJ2-2; 8 bases fit TRBD1. V lost 7 bases to trimming and J lost 0 bases; unmatched junction nucleotides: 4. Looked up from germline, CDR1 is SQVTM and CDR2 is ANQGSEA. The CDR3 sequence is 14 residues long. This CDR3 is CSAGTGSNTGELFF. The CDR3 region has the DNA TGCAGCGCTGGGACAGGTTCGAACACCGGGGAGCTGTTTTTT.

The gene calls are TRBV29-1 and TRBJ2-2, with D unresolved. This CDR3 has 14 residues. V lost 4 bases to trimming and J lost 0 bases, with 9 bases between them. From germline, CDR1 is SQVTM and CDR2 ANQGSEA. CDR3 DNA: TGCAGCGTTGTGGGCAACACGAACACCGGGGAGCTGTTTTTT. It translates to CSVVGNTNTGELFF.

This clone turned up a few times. The chain links TRBV11-2 to TRBJ2-2, with TRBD2 as a possible D gene (6 bases). Germline V gene lookup returns CDR1 SGHAT and CDR2 FQNNGV. V lost 2 bases and J 7 bases, leaving 14 bases between the germline ends. The CDR3 loop spans 15 amino acids. CDR3 sequence reads: CASSLMGPGVGELFF. Here the CDR3 DNA reads TGTGCCAGCAGCTTAATGGGTCCGGGGGTCGGGGAGCTGTTTTTT.

The chain combines TRBV29-1 with TRBJ2-2, with D unresolved. Germline V gives CDR1 SQVTM, CDR2 ANQGSEA. The V end was cut by 5 bases, the J end by 0 bases, with 10 bases between. This CDR3 spans 14 amino acids. The CDR3 DNA sequence: TGCAGCGTTCCTGGACGGACGAACACCGGGGAGCTGTTTTTT. Translating gives CSVPGRTNTGELFF.